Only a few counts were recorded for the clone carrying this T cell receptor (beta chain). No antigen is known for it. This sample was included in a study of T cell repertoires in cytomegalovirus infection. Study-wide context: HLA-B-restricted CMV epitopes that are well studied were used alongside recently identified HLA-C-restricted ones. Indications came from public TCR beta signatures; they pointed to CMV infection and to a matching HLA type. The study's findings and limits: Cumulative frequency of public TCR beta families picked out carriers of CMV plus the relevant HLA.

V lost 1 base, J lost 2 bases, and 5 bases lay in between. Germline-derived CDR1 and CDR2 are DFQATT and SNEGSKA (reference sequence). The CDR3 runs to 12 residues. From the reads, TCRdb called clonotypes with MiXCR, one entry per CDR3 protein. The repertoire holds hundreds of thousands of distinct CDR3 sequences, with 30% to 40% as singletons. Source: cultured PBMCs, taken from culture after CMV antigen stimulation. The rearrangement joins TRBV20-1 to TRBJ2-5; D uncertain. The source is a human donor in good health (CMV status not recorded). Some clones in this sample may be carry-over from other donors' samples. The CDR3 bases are TGCAGTGCTAGAGGGGCGCAAGAGACCCAGTACTTC. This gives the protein CSARGAQETQYF.